The TCR beta chain described here comes from a study of blood T cell repertoires in COVID-19. Study at large: There were acute and convalescent COVID-19 samples, and they came from the United States, Italy and Spain. T cells, B-cell-depleted T cells, or PBMCs provided the cDNA or gDNA that served as material.

Original analysis: Amplified reference gene primers provided the basis for estimating nucleated cell counts. Clones were read by immunoSEQ multiplex PCR, and TCRdb kept only the in-frame ones, dropping some. V, J and clone size are taken as reported in that table, and D and trimming were inferred from the DNA itself. The sample lists about 56,000 clones, roughly 90% occurring once. The germline V gene encodes CDR1 SGHNT and CDR2 YYREEE (reference sequence). Deletions cut 1 base from V and 2 bases from J, with 18 bases between. CDR3 size: 17 residues. This clone was seen more than once but under ten times.

This TCR derives from a human donor in a cohort sampled during active COVID-19. This chain uses TRBV5-4 with TRBJ1-1; the D gene is possibly TRBD1 (5 bases). Specimen: peripheral blood. Here the CDR3 reads CASSLPGTLSSNTEAFF. The CDR3 bases are TGTGCCAGCAGCTTGCCCGGGACTCTATCTAGTAACACTGAAGCTTTCTTT.